This T cell receptor beta chain was observed in a study of shared clonotypes between healthy human individuals. This clone was seen many times. In the same sample, other DNA sequences code for this CDR3. Germline V CDR1 and CDR2: SGDLS, YYNGEE. Trimming removed 0 bases from V and 0 bases from J, with 7 bases in between. The CDR3 loop spans 15 amino acids. Approximately 220 ng DNA, tens of thousands of T cell genomes, went into each sorted-subset replicate PCR. Assay used: immunoSEQ multiplex PCR; TCRdb lists only in-frame clones, some missing. The table records some 1 million clones, approximately 72% of them present only once.

The TCR sequence derives from a man aged 18 to 29 in good health. The sequenced sample was memory CD4+ T cells sorted from blood. Subset of the sample: CD45RA-negative fraction. This chain joins TRBV9 and TRBJ2-1; D is ambiguous. The CDR3 here is CASSVAASSYNEQFF. The CDR3 DNA follows: TGTGCCAGCAGCGTAGCGGCTAGCTCCTACAATGAGCAGTTCTTC.